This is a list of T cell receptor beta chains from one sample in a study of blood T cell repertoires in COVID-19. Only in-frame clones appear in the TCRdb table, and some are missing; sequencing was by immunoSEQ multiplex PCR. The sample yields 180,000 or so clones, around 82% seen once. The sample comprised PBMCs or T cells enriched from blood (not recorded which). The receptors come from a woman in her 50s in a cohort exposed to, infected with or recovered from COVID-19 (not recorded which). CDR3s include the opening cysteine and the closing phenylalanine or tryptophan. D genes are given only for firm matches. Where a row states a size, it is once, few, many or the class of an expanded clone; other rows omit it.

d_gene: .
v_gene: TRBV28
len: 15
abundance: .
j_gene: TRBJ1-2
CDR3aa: CASSLEKGANYGYTF
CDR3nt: TGTGCCAGCAGCCTAGAAAAGGGGGCTAACTATGGCTACACCTTC

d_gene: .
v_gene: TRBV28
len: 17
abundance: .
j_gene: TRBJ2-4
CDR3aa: CASRQDSSVGAKNIQYF
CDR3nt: TGTGCCAGCAGGCAGGACAGCTCGGTGGGAGCCAAAAACATTCAGTACTTC

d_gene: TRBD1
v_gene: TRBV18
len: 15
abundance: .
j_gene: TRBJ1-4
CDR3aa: CASSPQGEPNEKLFF
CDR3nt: TGTGCCAGCTCACCGCAGGGGGAACCCAATGAAAAACTGTTTTTT

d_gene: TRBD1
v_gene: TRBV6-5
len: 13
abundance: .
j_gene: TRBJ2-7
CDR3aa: CATRDRGPYEQYF
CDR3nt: TGTGCCACCCGGGACAGGGGGCCCTACGAGCAGTACTTC

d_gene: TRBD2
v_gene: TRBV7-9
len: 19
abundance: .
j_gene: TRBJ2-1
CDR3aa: CASSLGGWTSGTSYNEQFF
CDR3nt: TGTGCCAGCAGCTTAGGGGGTTGGACTAGCGGGACCTCGTACAATGAGCAGTTCTTC

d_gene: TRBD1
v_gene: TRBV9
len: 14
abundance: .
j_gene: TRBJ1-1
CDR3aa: CASSFGTGGTEAFF
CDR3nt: TGTGCCAGCAGCTTCGGGACAGGGGGCACTGAAGCTTTCTTT

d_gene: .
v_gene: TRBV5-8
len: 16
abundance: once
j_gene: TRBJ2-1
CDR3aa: CASNPRYLGEDNEQFF
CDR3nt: TGTGCCAGCAACCCGCGGTACCTTGGAGAAGACAATGAGCAGTTCTTC

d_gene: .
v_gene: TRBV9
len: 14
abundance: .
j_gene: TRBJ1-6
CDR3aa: CASSVAGGGSPLHF
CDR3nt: TGTGCCAGCAGCGTAGCTGGGGGGGGGTCACCCCTCCACTTT

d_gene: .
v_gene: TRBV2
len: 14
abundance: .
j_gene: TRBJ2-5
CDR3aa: CASSARLYGETQYF
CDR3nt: TGTGCCAGCAGTGCCCGGTTATATGGAGAGACCCAGTACTTC

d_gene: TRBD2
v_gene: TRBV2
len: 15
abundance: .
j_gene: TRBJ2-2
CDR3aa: CASSVSGRGTGELFF
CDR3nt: TGTGCCAGCAGTGTTAGCGGGAGGGGAACCGGGGAGCTGTTTTTT

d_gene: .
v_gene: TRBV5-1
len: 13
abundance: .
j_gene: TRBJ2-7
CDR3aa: CASSPQGSYEQYF
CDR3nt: TGCGCCAGCAGCCCACAGGGCTCCTACGAGCAGTACTTC

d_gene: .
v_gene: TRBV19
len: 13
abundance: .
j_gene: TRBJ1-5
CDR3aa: CASSIEGGEPQHF
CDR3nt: TGTGCCAGTAGTATAGAAGGGGGAGAGCCCCAGCATTTT

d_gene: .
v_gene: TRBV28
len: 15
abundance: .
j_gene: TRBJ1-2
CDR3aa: CASTWDTMTNYGYTF
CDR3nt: TGTGCCAGCACCTGGGACACTATGACGAACTATGGCTACACCTTC

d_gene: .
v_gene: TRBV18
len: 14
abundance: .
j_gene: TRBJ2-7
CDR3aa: CASSPQRVAEGQYF
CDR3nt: TGTGCCAGCTCACCACAGCGGGTGGCAGAGGGGCAGTACTTC

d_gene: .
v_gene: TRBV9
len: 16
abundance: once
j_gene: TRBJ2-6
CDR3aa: CASKNDRISGANVLTF
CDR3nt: TGTGCCAGCAAGAATGACAGGATCTCTGGGGCCAACGTCCTGACTTTC

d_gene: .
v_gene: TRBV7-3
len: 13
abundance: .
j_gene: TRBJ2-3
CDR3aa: CASSLVTGDTQYF
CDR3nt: TGTGCCAGCAGCTTGGTTACGGGGGATACGCAGTATTTT